One sample yielded the 14 T cell receptor beta chains listed below, sequenced in a study of CD8 T cells in ankylosing spondylitis. TCRdb used MiXCR to reprocess the 5' RACE reads, holding one entry per CDR3 protein. The sample consists of about 500,000 distinct CDR3 sequences, 9.5% to 15% of them appearing once. Which antigens these TCRs recognize remains unknown. The study's findings and limits: A TCR beta motif made of several highly homologous variants seemed typical of ankylosing spondylitis blood.

Input material: blood, either unsorted or a sorted T cell fraction (not recorded which). The receptors here all came from a male donor with ankylosing spondylitis.

In its sample, this clonotype was seen many times. The rearrangement links TRBV13 to TRBJ2-7, with D possibly being TRBD2 (6 bases). The germline V gene has CDR1 PRHDT and CDR2 FYEKMQ (reference sequence). V lost 3 bases and J 3 bases, leaving 9 bases between the germline ends. The CDR3 contains 13 residues. CDR3: CASSFWEDYEQYF. The CDR3, as DNA: TGTGCCAGCAGCTTCTGGGAGGACTACGAGCAGTACTTC.

The sample holds many counts of this clonotype. This chain uses TRBV5-1 with TRBJ2-5; 8 nucleotides match TRBD2. Germline CDR1 is SGHRS and CDR2 is YFSETQ. The junction had 1 base not matched to a gene; V was cut back by 0 bases and J by 3 bases. The CDR3 consists of 14 residues. The CDR3 spells CASSLALAEETQYF. The CDR3 DNA reads as TGCGCCAGCAGCTTGGCACTAGCGGAAGAGACCCAGTACTTC.

The gene calls are TRBV23-1 and TRBJ2-7; TRBD1 or TRBD2 may be the D gene (5 bases each). TRBV23-1 is an open reading frame, and its role is uncertain. The V end was cut by 2 bases, the J end by 7 bases, with 18 bases between. The CDR3 consists of 15 residues. The CDR3: CASSQRSGNWGEQYV. As DNA, the CDR3 is TGCGCCAGCAGTCAACGGTCAGGGAATTGGGGGGAGCAGTACGTC.

This clonotype was observed a few times. The chain carries TRBV6-1 and TRBJ2-1; a weak D match, TRBD2 (5 bases). CDR1 and CDR2 (germline): MNHNS, SASEGT. The V and J ends lost 8 bases and 3 bases respectively, with 11 bases between them. CDR3 size: 13 residues. CDR3 in amino acids: CASPGVDYNEQFF. CDR3 coding DNA: TGTGCCAGCCCCGGGGTTGACTACAATGAGCAGTTCTTC.

The chain employs TRBV12-3 or TRBV12-4 and TRBJ1-5; D remains unclear. CDR3 length equals 14 residues. The V gene lost 4 bases and the J gene lost 6 bases, with 13 bases spanning the gap. The CDR3 is CASSSQEGSQPQHF. The CDR3 region has the DNA TGTGCCAGCAGTTCCCAGGAGGGAAGTCAGCCCCAGCATTTT.

This clonotype was detected ten times or more. V is TRBV29-1 and J is TRBJ1-1; 8 positions match TRBD1. The CDR3 has 13 residues. Trimming at V came to 1 base and at J to 5 bases, leaving 3 bases not matched to a gene. CDR1 and CDR2 (germline): SQVTM, ANQGSEA. CDR3: CSVEGRGLTEAFF. The CDR3 DNA reads as TGCAGCGTTGAAGGCAGGGGGCTTACTGAAGCTTTCTTT.

The table lists this clonotype with many counts. V usage is TRBV20-1 and J usage is TRBJ2-3; weak D call: TRBD1 (5 bases). The germline V gene encodes CDR1 DFQATT and CDR2 SNEGSKA (reference sequence). Trimming took 2 bases from V and 5 from J, leaving 11 bases between them. This CDR3 is built from 13 residues. CDR3 amino acids: CSARSGFQDTQYF. The DNA for the CDR3 is TGCAGTGCTAGATCAGGGTTTCAAGATACGCAGTATTTT.

The V and J genes are TRBV18 and TRBJ2-7; no reliable D call. There are 13 residues in the CDR3. Trimming took 3 bases from V and 6 from J, leaving 12 bases between them. CDR1 and CDR2 (germline): KGHSH, LQKENI. The CDR3 loop reads CASSPNDGGEQYF. CDR3 nucleotides: TGTGCCAGCTCACCCAACGATGGCGGCGAGCAGTACTTC.

This clonotype was recorded a few times. This sequence joins TRBV24-1 and TRBJ2-6; a weak D match, TRBD1 (6 bases). V was pared by 6 bases and J by 2 bases, with 7 bases between. CDR1 is KGHDR and CDR2 is SFDVKD in the germline V gene. The CDR3 runs to 14 residues. In DNA form, the CDR3 reads TGTGCCACCAGTCCAGGGGCTGGGGCCAACGTCCTGACTTTC. This sequence encodes CATSPGAGANVLTF.

This sequence joins TRBV30 and TRBJ2-7; no clear D. The V end was cut by 3 bases, the J end by 1 base, with 13 bases between. CDR3 size: 14 residues. CDR1 and CDR2 (germline): GTSNPN, SVGIG (reference sequence). CDR3 DNA: TGTGCCTGGAGGGGTGATCGAAGTTCCTACGAGCAGTACTTC. Its protein is CAWRGDRSSYEQYF.

The rearrangement links TRBV5-1 to TRBJ1-2, with 7 nucleotides matching TRBD1. Germline values: CDR1 SGHRS, CDR2 YFSETQ. The ends lost 3 bases at V and 1 base at J; junction bases unmatched: 3. CDR3 length: 14 amino acids. CDR3 sequence reads: CASSWDSYNYGYTF. The CDR3 region has the DNA TGCGCCAGCAGCTGGGACAGCTATAACTATGGCTACACCTTC.

Only a few counts were recorded for this clonotype. The chain has TRBV2 and TRBJ2-1; no clear D. V dropped 2 bases and J dropped 7 bases, with 9 bases sitting between them. Germline values: CDR1 SNHLY, CDR2 FYNNEI. This CDR3 has 13 amino acids. CDR3: CASSEWQLNEQFF. In DNA, the CDR3 is TGTGCCAGCAGTGAATGGCAGTTGAATGAGCAGTTCTTC.

The rearrangement links TRBV25-1 to TRBJ2-4; D not certain. Germline values: CDR1 MGHDK, CDR2 SYGVNS. Trimming removed 3 bases from V and 0 bases from J, with 6 bases in between. CDR3 length equals 14 residues. CDR3 DNA: TGTGCCAGCAGTGATAACTTAGCCAAAAACATTCAGTACTTC. This codes for CASSDNLAKNIQYF.

This clonotype came up a few times. CDR3 protein: CSVGGQGVSYEQYF. Written as DNA, the CDR3 is TGCAGCGTCGGCGGGCAGGGGGTCTCCTACGAGCAGTACTTC. The chain links TRBV29-1 to TRBJ2-7, with TRBD1 identical over 7 bases. Trimming took 6 bases from V and 0 from J; bases not matched to a gene: 8. Germline values: CDR1 SQVTM, CDR2 ANQGSEA. The CDR3 is 14 residues long.